The present T cell receptor (beta chain) was sequenced within a study of molecular identifiers for immune sequencing clone quantification. Study-wide results and caveats: Sizes of clones that are highly expanded could be underestimated (if identical TCR molecules share a barcode).

At least ten counts were recorded for this clonotype. The antigen is undetermined. TCRdb re-analysed the PCR reads in MiXCR, keeping a single row per CDR3 protein. This sample carries approximately 500,000 distinct CDR3 sequences, about 21% of them seen once, and the ten largest clones take around 0.86%. The CDR3 consists of 15 residues. CDR1 and CDR2 (germline): LNHNV, YYDKDF (reference sequence). V was clipped by 3 bases and J by 0 bases, with 9 bases between them. The receptor comes from a human donor in good health. Some libraries in this study had Jurkat cell RNA spiked in. The sample consisted of naive CD8+ T cells from blood, with Jurkat cell RNA spiked in. As to subset: FACS-sorted CD8+CD4-CCR7+CD45RA+ naive T cells. V usage is TRBV15 and J usage is TRBJ1-5; D possibly corresponds to TRBD1 (6 bases). Written as DNA, the CDR3 is TGTGCCACCAGCAGGAACAGGGATAGCAATCAGCCCCAGCATTTT. As protein: CATSRNRDSNQPQHF.